A selection of T cell receptor beta chains follows, all from one sample in a study of T cell responses to AZD1222 COVID-19 vaccine. Sequencing used immunoSEQ multiplex PCR; TCRdb keeps in-frame clones, though not all of them. Of about 60,000 clones in the sample, 80% to 90% are singletons; the top ten hold about 19%. The specimen comprised peripheral blood, sampled on day 0 of AZD1222 vaccination. The receptor set was obtained from an adult in good health. CDR3s include the opening cysteine and the closing phenylalanine or tryptophan.

>TRBV4-1|TRBJ1-1
CASSQEPGLNAEAFF
>TRBV7-6|TRBJ2-7
CASSWARGPSYEQYF
>TRBV9|TRBJ2-3
CASSVRGSLDTQYF
>TRBV5-1|TRBJ1-5
CASSLDGTGVNQPQHF
>TRBV7-9|TRBJ1-6
CASSPRGLGSGNSPLHF
>TRBV7-9|TRBJ2-7
CASSLFAGADNEQYF
>TRBV9|TRBJ2-7
CASSPNWDRAPIYEQYF
>TRBV5-1|TRBJ1-4
CASSLGQGNYEKLFF
>TRBV29-1|TRBJ2-5
CSVRGGWGETQYF
>TRBV30|TRBJ2-1
CAWSPEPPGLENNEQFF
>TRBV4-2|TRBJ2-3
CASSQDLNSETTDTQYF
>TRBV4-1|TRBJ1-5
CASSQVTPGQGRSPQHF
>TRBV29-1|TRBJ1-1
CSVGGGQGNTEAFF
>TRBV5-5|TRBJ1-1
CASSPQITEAFF
>TRBV6-6|TRBJ2-7
CASRGAQGSYEQYF
>TRBV5-6|TRBJ1-3
CASSFRDRASGNTIYF
>TRBV27|TRBJ1-1
CASRQQGAEAFF
>TRBV21-1|TRBJ2-5
CAGGTSGSLPQETQYF
>TRBV6-2/TRBV6-3|TRBJ2-1
CASSYGQTRYNEQFF
>TRBV5-1|TRBJ1-4
CASRLAGQEKLFF
>TRBV28|TRBJ1-5
CASSPPQGAVQPQHF
>TRBV7-2|TRBJ2-1
CASSLVSTGGGNEQFF
>TRBV5-1|TRBJ2-2
CASSLAGGRAPGELFF
>TRBV6-5|TRBJ1-2
CASTGTGNGYTF
>TRBV6-5|TRBJ2-3
CASSYRDDTQYF
>TRBV29-1|TRBJ1-1
CSVEDAGAGKTEAFF
>TRBV7-2|TRBJ1-2
CASSFRQGWDYGYTF
>TRBV12-3/TRBV12-4|TRBJ1-1
CASRRTGSTEAFF
>TRBV30|TRBJ1-5
CAWSVQGQGGNQPQHF
>TRBV5-4|TRBJ2-2
CASSLAGGELFF
>TRBV19|TRBJ1-2
CASSISPRQGGYTF
>TRBV7-9|TRBJ1-6
CASSSAVNSPLHF
>TRBV30|TRBJ2-3
CAWTEGLAGEYDTQYF
>TRBV11-3|TRBJ2-1
CASSAGTGESYNEQFF
>TRBV9|TRBJ1-1
CASSVRGLDTEAFF
>TRBV5-1|TRBJ2-5
CASSPVEGRKETQYF
>TRBV7-9|TRBJ1-2
CASTSEVGGYTF
>TRBV11-3|TRBJ1-2
CASSNYGRIFGNRDRYGYTF
>TRBV19|TRBJ2-2
CASRRGQGDTGELFF
>TRBV28|TRBJ2-1
CASSLLGGLVNNEQFF
>TRBV7-2|TRBJ2-1
CASSPVVGSAYNEQFF
>TRBV7-9|TRBJ2-1
CASSPPSGRSMNEQFF
>TRBV5-1|TRBJ2-3
CASSPDSTSTDTQYF
>TRBV19|TRBJ1-2
CASSIPTAVYGYTF
>TRBV6-4|TRBJ1-5
CANMDRDFRRQPQHF
>TRBV28|TRBJ2-1
CASREHASGRGEQFF
>TRBV7-2|TRBJ1-1
CASSSQGFLTEAFF
>TRBV4-1|TRBJ2-5
CASSQASRETQYF
>TRBV28|TRBJ1-4
CASSFGFPRDFGEKLFF
>TRBV15|TRBJ2-7
CATSRLPLAGGDYEQYF
>TRBV5-8|TRBJ1-1
CASSPYYRGTEAFF
>TRBV5-1|TRBJ2-7
CASSPGQTTYEQYF
>TRBV7-9|TRBJ2-1
CASSLVGLADNEQFF
>TRBV28|TRBJ2-5
CASSLRETQYF
>TRBV4-2|TRBJ1-1
CASSQGQGATEAFF
>TRBV4-3|TRBJ2-7
CASSAIPGADYEQYF
>TRBV12-3/TRBV12-4|TRBJ1-2
CASSGNYGYTF
>TRBV6-6|TRBJ1-2
CASSYSRLDYGYTF